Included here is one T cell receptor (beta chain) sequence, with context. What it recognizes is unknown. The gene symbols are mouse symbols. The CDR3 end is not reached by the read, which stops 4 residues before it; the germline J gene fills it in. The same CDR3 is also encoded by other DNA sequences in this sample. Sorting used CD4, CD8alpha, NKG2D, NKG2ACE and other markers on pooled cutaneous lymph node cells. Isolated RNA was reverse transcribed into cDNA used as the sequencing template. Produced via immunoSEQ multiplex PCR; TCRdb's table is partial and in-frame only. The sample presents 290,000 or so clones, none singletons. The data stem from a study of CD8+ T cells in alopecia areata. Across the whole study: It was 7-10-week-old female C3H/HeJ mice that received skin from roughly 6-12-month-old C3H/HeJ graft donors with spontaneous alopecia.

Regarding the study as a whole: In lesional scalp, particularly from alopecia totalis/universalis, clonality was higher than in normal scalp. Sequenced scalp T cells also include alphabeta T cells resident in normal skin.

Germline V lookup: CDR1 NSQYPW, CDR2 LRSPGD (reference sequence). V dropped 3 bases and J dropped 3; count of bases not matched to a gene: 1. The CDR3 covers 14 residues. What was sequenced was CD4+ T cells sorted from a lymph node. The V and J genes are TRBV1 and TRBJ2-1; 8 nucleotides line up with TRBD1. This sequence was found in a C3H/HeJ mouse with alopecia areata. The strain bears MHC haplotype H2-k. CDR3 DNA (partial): TGCACCTGCAGTGCTCAGGGGGCCTATGCT. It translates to CTCSAQGAYA. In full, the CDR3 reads CTCSAQGAYAEQFF.